This section outlines one TCR beta chain sequence together with its context. This clone's antigen is unknown. No base quality values were provided; no much bigger clone lies one nucleotide off. This sample was included in a study of blood T cells in healthy people across ages (dated by TCRdb to the mid-2010s). General notes on the study: In model experiments, template switching captured about one uniquely barcoded TCR beta cDNA molecule for every two T cells. Donors were grouped into four age groups: young (average roughly 16 years), middle-aged (over 35), aged (around 60) and long-lived (over 80). Donors of different ages were randomly distributed across sequencing lanes to avoid experimental bias. To track age-related changes in TCR beta repertoire diversity, the study relied on deep sequencing normalized with unique cDNA molecular identifiers. The study analyzed two additional independent replicas of 1 million unique cDNA reads from the same blood draw for two donors, one aged 18 to 30 and one aged 80 or older. Summary of the overall study and its limitations: Since profiling was done on bulk unsorted PBMCs, naive and antigen-experienced compartments could not be conclusively compared. Estimates of total diversity based on one million sequenced T cells were regarded as lower bounds and as underestimates. Because the CMV infection status of the donors was unknown, age-related changes in expanded clonotypes may potentially have been confounded. Observed TCR beta diversity correlated strongly with the percentage of naive T cells measured by flow cytometry. As age increased, observed TCR beta diversity per million T cells dropped in a roughly linear way, and a significant reduction was already evident by age about 36. Compared with the aged group, the long-lived group had more naive CD4+ T cells, fewer expanded clones and increased TCR diversity, a pattern suggesting age selection.

Library construction relied on 5' RACE. The sequencer listed for this sample is Illumina HiSeq 2500. A second PCR of roughly 7 to 12 cycles was run with a J-beta primer mix and a sample-barcoded 5' primer. A template-switch 5' adaptor carrying 12 random nucleotides introduced a unique molecular identifier onto each TCR beta cDNA molecule. Each sample yielded at least 3 million CDR3-containing paired-end reads. The Mint cDNA synthesis kit, primed by a TRBC-specific oligonucleotide, was used to synthesize first-strand cDNA from all RNA. After uracil-DNA glycosylase treatment, a first 18-cycle PCR used universal primers M1SS and BC2_uni_R on all cDNA. The paper's data handling went like this. Normalization of each sample was performed by random selection of 1 million high-quality reads, each carrying a distinct molecular identifier. Reads with shared molecular identifiers were discarded instead of being binned into consensus sequences. MiTCR, set to a Q25 quality threshold and the strictest error-elimination algorithm, was used for CDR3 identification, clonotype clustering and error correction. A nonparametric unseen species model with Euler transformation was used to estimate a lower bound on total TCR beta diversity. TCRdb took the public reads, trimmed them with fastp at Q25, ran MiXCR for clone calling and kept in-frame beta chains. Rows with a matching CDR3 protein are joined into one entry that keeps the most common DNA and genes. The V and J calls reflect TCRdb's pipeline rather than the authors' work. A total of 1,500,000 or so distinct CDR3 sequences appear in this sample, approximately 59% of them only once. The ten largest clones add up to roughly 7% of the sample.

The 39 donors, aged about 6 to 95 years, were systemically healthy Caucasian individuals from Russia. Each donor gave ten milliliters of peripheral blood, collected into EDTA-treated Vacutainer tubes. Ficoll-Paque density-gradient centrifugation was used to isolate PBMCs, with at least 7 million obtained per sample. Trizol reagent was used to extract total RNA from the PBMCs, yielding at least 5.5 micrograms per sample. Naive CD45RAhigh/CD27high T cell percentages were measured by flow cytometry on a PBMC aliquot from every donor. This clonotype was sampled from a young man in good health. Sequenced sample: blood.

The sequenced DNA is TGTGCCAGCAGCGCTCGAGGGACAGGGGAAGGCTACACCTTC. Translated, it reads CASSARGTGEGYTF. This receptor chain uses TRBV2 and TRBJ1-2, with TRBD1 matching 10 junction bases. The CDR3 covers 14 residues, taking in both the cysteine and the phenylalanine. Only the CDR3 part of the read is kept: 42 bases, read in frame from the first base. V and J are trimmed by 6 bases and 8 bases, and the gene matches miss 9 bases of the junction. In the germline V gene, CDR1 corresponds to SNHLY and CDR2 to FYNNEI.